This T cell receptor beta chain was retrieved from a study of metastatic and nonmetastatic thyroid tumors. Study-wide context: The comparison covered peripheral blood and tumor or nodule tissue in malignant and benign thyroid patients. General observations from the study: Across blood and tumor, TCR beta diversity in malignant thyroid tumors was reportedly significantly higher than in benign nodules.

Until they underwent thyroid surgery, no patient had received any treatment. Under the authors' procedure: A distant-metastasis classifier for papillary thyroid cancer was built using CDR3 differences across clinicopathological groups. Via MiXCR, TCRdb re-called the PCR reads. TCRdb's processing, not the study's, gives the V and J calls here. The top ten clones hold approximately 13% of a sample with about 24,000 clones, around a fifth of them seen once. The CDR3 runs 15 residues. Germline V gene data show CDR1 as MNHNS and CDR2 as SASEGT. V dropped 4 bases and J dropped 1 base, with 13 bases sitting between them. With respect to this clone: Its antigen remains unidentified.

The clonotype comes from a male donor with papillary thyroid cancer or a benign thyroid nodule (not recorded which). Some clones in this sample may be carry-over from other donors' samples. This chain uses TRBV6-1 with TRBJ1-2; D remains ambiguous. The sequenced sample was blood. The CDR3 loop reads CASSGGPSVNYGYTF. The CDR3 DNA is TGTGCCAGCAGTGGGGGTCCGAGCGTTAACTATGGCTACACCTTC.